The 18 T cell receptor beta chains below were found in one sample sequenced in a study of identical twins. MiXCR was run by TCRdb on the 5' RACE reads, yielding one entry per CDR3 protein. The sample gives some 790,000 distinct CDR3 sequences, roughly 18% of which show up once; about an eighth is in the top ten. This sample was shared with a second study, whose subject was T cells expressing NK-cell markers.

Sequencing input: PBMCs. The receptors here all came from a woman aged 18 to 35 in good health.

The chain combines TRBV6-7 with TRBJ1-5, with D unresolved. TRBV6-7 counts as an open reading frame of uncertain function. The CDR3 is made up of 12 amino acids. Trimming stripped 7 bases from V and 9 bases from J, with 13 bases between. The CDR3: CASTTPRPPQHF. Here the CDR3 DNA reads TGTGCCAGCACCACCCCTCGGCCGCCCCAGCATTTT.

The chain is built from TRBV3-1 and TRBJ2-1; a weak D match, TRBD2 (6 bases). CDR1 and CDR2 (germline): LGHDT, YNNKEL (reference sequence). CDR3 length: 14 residues. Trimming shortened V by 8 bases and J by 5 bases, and 16 bases separated the two germline ends. The CDR3 protein is CASVTSGRNNEQFF. In nucleotides, the CDR3 is TGTGCCAGCGTCACAAGCGGGCGAAACAATGAGCAGTTCTTC.

The gene calls are TRBV7-2 and TRBJ2-3, with a weak D call TRBD2 (5 bases). The CDR3 extends over 13 amino acids. V lost 3 bases and J lost 5, with 9 bases in between. Germline CDR1 SGHTA, CDR2 FQGNSA. The DNA for the CDR3 is TGTGCCAGCAGCTTTTCCAGCGGAGATACGCAGTATTTT. Translating gives CASSFSSGDTQYF.

This clonotype was seen more than once but under ten times. The rearrangement joins TRBV20-1 to TRBJ1-2; 10 nucleotides align to TRBD1. Germline V gene lookup returns CDR1 DFQATT and CDR2 SNEGSKA (reference sequence). The CDR3 contains 15 residues. CDR3 in DNA: TGCAGCCCTAGTGGGGGGGACAGGGGCGAGGATGGCTACACCTTC. Protein: CSPSGGDRGEDGYTF.

This clonotype has more than one count but fewer than ten. The chain couples TRBV5-1 to TRBJ2-1; D perhaps matches TRBD1 (7 bases). CDR3 length equals 14 residues. Per the germline V gene, CDR1 is SGHRS and CDR2 is YFSETQ. Trimming removed 0 bases at V and 8 bases at J, with 12 bases between. In DNA, the CDR3 is TGCGCCAGCAGCTTGGGACAGGGAGGACATGAGCAGTTCTTC. Translation: CASSLGQGGHEQFF.

CDR3 sequence reads: CASSAGVMGNQPQHF. The DNA of the CDR3 is TGTGCCAGCAGCGCAGGGGTCATGGGCAATCAGCCCCAGCATTTT. This chain links TRBV7-2 with TRBJ1-5; the D gene is possibly TRBD1 (6 bases). Germline V lookup: CDR1 SGHTA, CDR2 FQGNSA. Trimming shortened V by 5 bases and J by 2 bases, and 13 bases separated the two germline ends. This CDR3 comprises 15 residues.

The chain's CDR3 is CAIRHGTGHSYEQYF. In DNA form, the CDR3 reads TGTGCCATCAGACACGGGACAGGTCACTCCTACGAGCAGTACTTC. The chain combines TRBV10-3 with TRBJ2-7, with 8 bases that match TRBD1. CDR1 and CDR2 from the germline V gene are ENHRY and SYGVKD. The V gene end was trimmed by 6 bases and the J gene end by 0 bases; junction bases not matched to a gene: 7. The CDR3 is 15 residues long.

V gene TRBV29-1 combines with J gene TRBJ2-1; TRBD2 matches 10 bases. The trim removed 0 bases at V and 3 bases at J, leaving 11 bases unmatched. Germline CDR1 SQVTM, CDR2 ANQGSEA. The CDR3 is made up of 18 amino acids. CDR3 bases: TGCAGCGTTGAAGATGGGGGGACCGGGACTAGCGACTACAATGAGCAGTTCTTC. Translated: CSVEDGGTGTSDYNEQFF.

V is TRBV12-3 or TRBV12-4 and J is TRBJ2-1; D is possibly TRBD2 (5 bases). V gave up 3 bases and J gave up 8 bases, with 14 bases separating them. CDR3 size: 14 residues. CDR3 residues: CASSFPGSWDEQFF. CDR3 bases: TGTGCCAGCAGTTTTCCGGGGTCTTGGGATGAGCAGTTCTTC.

This clonotype was observed a few times. The chain has TRBV20-1 and TRBJ1-1; D is unresolved. Trimming took off 5 bases at V and 10 bases at J, with 11 bases between the two ends. Germline V gives CDR1 DFQATT, CDR2 SNEGSKA (reference sequence). The CDR3 consists of 10 residues. CDR3 protein: CSASHRPAFF. The DNA for the CDR3 is TGCAGTGCTTCACATCGTCCAGCTTTCTTT.

The chain joins TRBV20-1 to TRBJ1-2; no reliable D call. CDR1 and CDR2 from the germline V gene are DFQATT and SNEGSKA (reference sequence). Trimming cost V 0 bases and J 2 bases, with 7 bases left between them. The CDR3 is 13 amino acids. CDR3 nucleotides: TGCAGTGCTAGAGATATAGAGAACTATGGCTACACCTTC. It codes for CSARDIENYGYTF.

V usage is TRBV12-3 or TRBV12-4 and J usage is TRBJ1-2; D might be TRBD1 (6 bases). The V end lost 8 bases, the J end lost 8 bases, and 21 bases lay between the germline ends. The CDR3 has 14 amino acids. CDR3 in DNA: TGTGCCAGCTCAAGGGGGGGAGTGTATTACGGCTACACCTTC. This sequence encodes CASSRGGVYYGYTF.

Only a few counts were recorded for this clonotype. The chain carries TRBV3-1 and TRBJ2-1; D gene uncertain. Deletions cut 0 bases from V and 6 bases from J, with 9 bases between. CDR3 length: 14 amino acids. Per the germline V gene, CDR1 is LGHDT and CDR2 is YNNKEL (reference sequence). CDR3 region: CASSQESGSNEQFF. The DNA for the CDR3 is TGTGCCAGCAGCCAAGAGAGTGGGTCCAATGAGCAGTTCTTC.

This clonotype was counted ten times or more. The J gene is TRBJ2-7, the V gene TRBV20-1; D is possibly TRBD1 (5 bases). V was clipped by 5 bases and J by 2 bases, with 19 bases between them. The CDR3 runs to 15 residues. Germline V lookup: CDR1 DFQATT, CDR2 SNEGSKA (reference sequence). The CDR3 DNA reads TGCAGTGCTCCAACAGACAGCTTTTCTCCCTACGAGCAGTACTTC. Its protein product is CSAPTDSFSPYEQYF.

The chain couples TRBV12-3 or TRBV12-4 to TRBJ1-1; the D is unclear. V was shortened by 6 bases and J by 0 bases, with 11 bases between the two germline ends. This CDR3 spans 14 amino acids. CDR3 amino acids: CASSSPVLNTEAFF. In DNA, the CDR3 is TGTGCCAGCAGCTCCCCAGTTTTGAACACTGAAGCTTTCTTT.

J is TRBJ2-5 and V is TRBV10-3, with 7 bases aligning to TRBD1. Germline V gene data show CDR1 as ENHRY and CDR2 as SYGVKD. V was clipped by 5 bases and J by 4 bases; unmatched bases: 7. The CDR3 loop spans 14 amino acids. The CDR3, as DNA: TGTGCCATCAGTACGACAGGGAAGGGAGAGACCCAGTACTTC. This codes for CAISTTGKGETQYF.

The chain recombines TRBV20-1 with TRBJ1-2; D gene ambiguous. The CDR3 consists of 13 residues. Germline V lookup: CDR1 DFQATT, CDR2 SNEGSKA (reference sequence). V shed 3 bases and J shed 3 bases, with 11 bases lying between them. The CDR3 loop reads CSARVDTDYGYTF. CDR3 in DNA: TGCAGTGCTAGGGTTGACACTGACTATGGCTACACCTTC.

This clonotype showed up just a few times. J is TRBJ2-7 and V is TRBV10-2; D is uncertain. The V gene's germline CDR1 is WSHSY and CDR2 SAAADI. V lost 8 bases, J lost 2 bases, and 10 bases lay in between. CDR3 length equals 12 residues. CDR3 bases: TGCGCCAGCTTCAACTCTGCCTACGAGCAGTACTTC. Translation: CASFNSAYEQYF.